This T cell receptor (beta chain) was sequenced in a study of T cell responses to AZD1222 COVID-19 vaccine. Findings and caveats of the study: Sampled repertoires all dated from after the peak T cell response.

Profiled with immunoSEQ multiplex PCR; TCRdb holds only in-frame clones, not every one. The sample lists approximately 100,000 clones, 80% to 90% occurring once. Germline CDR1 MNHNY, CDR2 SVGAGI (reference sequence). This CDR3 has 16 residues. Between the trimmed V and J ends, which lost 4 bases and 2 bases, there was a span of 15 bases. Details on this clone: Its target is not known.

The rearrangement joins TRBV6-6 to TRBJ1-5; a possible D gene is TRBD1 (5 bases). This specimen consisted of peripheral blood, obtained 28 days after the second AZD1222 dose. The sequence was obtained from an adult who received the AZD1222 COVID-19 vaccine. The CDR3 loop is CASSSWMGDGNQPQHF. DNA for the CDR3: TGTGCCAGCAGTTCCTGGATGGGGGATGGCAATCAGCCCCAGCATTTT.